This T cell receptor (beta chain) was identified during a study of OX40 agonist ivuxolimab in advanced cancers. Study details: Those enrolled were 80% to 85% male, with a mean age of 60 years and ages from roughly 20 to 90. Partial responses were observed in three patients, of whom one had hepatocellular carcinoma and two had cutaneous melanoma.

Study-wide findings and caveats: Determination of antigen specificity was not performed for the expanded peripheral T cells. Low normalized T-cell clonal expansion was additionally recorded for some nonresponders.

Sequenced by immunoSEQ multiplex PCR; TCRdb stores in-frame clones only, minus some. The sample includes 100,000 to 110,000 clones, around 93% of them seen just once. V lost 5 bases, J lost 6 bases, and 13 bases lay in between. This CDR3 comprises 14 residues. Per germline, CDR1 SGHVS and CDR2 FQNEAQ. Worth noting for this clone: Its antigen is undetermined.

This sequence originates from an adult with an advanced solid tumor such as melanoma, head and neck, liver or kidney cancer. The starting material was CD4+ or CD8+ T cells sorted from blood, obtained in a trial of the OX40 agonist ivuxolimab. This rearrangement joins TRBV7-8 to TRBJ2-2; D not resolved. The CDR3 DNA reads TGTGCCAGCAGCCCCACCCGGACGGCCGGGGAGCTGTTTTTT. It translates to CASSPTRTAGELFF.